The T cell receptor beta chain under discussion was sequenced for a study of cytomegalovirus exposure and HLA in healthy donors. Germline V gene lookup returns CDR1 SGHKS and CDR2 YYEKEE (reference sequence). V was pared by 0 bases and J by 0 bases, with 10 bases between. This CDR3 comprises 16 residues. Generated by immunoSEQ multiplex PCR, the TCRdb table keeps only in-frame clones and is missing some. The sample shows about 200,000 clones, roughly 84% of them seen only once. The sample taken for sequencing was PBMCs. This TCR was recovered from a woman aged 25 to 39 in good health and CMV-seropositive. The chain recombines TRBV5-5 with TRBJ1-5; no reliable D call. The CDR3 reads CASSLGPSNSNQPQHF. The CDR3 coding sequence is TGTGCCAGCAGCTTGGGACCTAGCAATAGCAATCAGCCCCAGCATTTT.